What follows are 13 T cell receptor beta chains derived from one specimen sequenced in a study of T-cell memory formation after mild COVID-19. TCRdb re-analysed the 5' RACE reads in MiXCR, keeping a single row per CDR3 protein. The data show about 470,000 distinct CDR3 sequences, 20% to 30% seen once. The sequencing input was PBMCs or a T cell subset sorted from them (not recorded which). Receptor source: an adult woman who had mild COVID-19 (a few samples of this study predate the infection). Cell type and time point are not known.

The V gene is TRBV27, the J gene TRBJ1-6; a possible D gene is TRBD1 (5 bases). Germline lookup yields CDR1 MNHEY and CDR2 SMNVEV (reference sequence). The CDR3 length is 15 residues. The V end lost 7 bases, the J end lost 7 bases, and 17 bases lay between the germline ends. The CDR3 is CASIPSLTANSPLHF. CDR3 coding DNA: TGTGCCAGCATCCCCTCCCTGACAGCCAATTCACCCCTCCACTTT.

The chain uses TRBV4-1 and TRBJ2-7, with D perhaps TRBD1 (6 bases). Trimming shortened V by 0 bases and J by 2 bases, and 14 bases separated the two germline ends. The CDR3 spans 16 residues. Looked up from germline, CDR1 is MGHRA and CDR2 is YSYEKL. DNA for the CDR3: TGCGCCAGCAGCCAAGAGCCAGGGGTTCTCGCCTACGAGCAGTACTTC. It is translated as CASSQEPGVLAYEQYF.

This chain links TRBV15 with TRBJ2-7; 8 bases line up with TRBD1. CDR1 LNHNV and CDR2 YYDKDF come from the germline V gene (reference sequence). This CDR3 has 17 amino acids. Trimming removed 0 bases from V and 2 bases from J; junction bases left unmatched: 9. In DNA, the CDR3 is TGTGCCACCAGCAGAGATCCTCGGACAGGGTGGACCTACGAGCAGTACTTC. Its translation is CATSRDPRTGWTYEQYF.

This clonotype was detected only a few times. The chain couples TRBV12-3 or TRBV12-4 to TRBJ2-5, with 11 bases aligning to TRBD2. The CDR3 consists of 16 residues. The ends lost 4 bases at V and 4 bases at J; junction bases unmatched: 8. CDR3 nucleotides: TGTGCCAGCAGTTACGCAACTAGCGGGAGATCAGAGACCCAGTACTTC. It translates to CASSYATSGRSETQYF.

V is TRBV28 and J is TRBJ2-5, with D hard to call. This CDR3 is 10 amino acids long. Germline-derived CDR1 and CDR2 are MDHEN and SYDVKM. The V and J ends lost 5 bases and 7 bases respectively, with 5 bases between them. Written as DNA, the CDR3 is TGTGCCAGCAGTGGGTGGACCCAGTACTTC. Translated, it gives CASSGWTQYF.

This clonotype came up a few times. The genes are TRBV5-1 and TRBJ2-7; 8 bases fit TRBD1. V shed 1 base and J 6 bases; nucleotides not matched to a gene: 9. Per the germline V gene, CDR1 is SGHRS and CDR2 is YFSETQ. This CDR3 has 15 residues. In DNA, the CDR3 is TGCGCCAGCAGCTTGCAGGGGACAGGCACTCTCGAGCAGTACTTC. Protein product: CASSLQGTGTLEQYF.

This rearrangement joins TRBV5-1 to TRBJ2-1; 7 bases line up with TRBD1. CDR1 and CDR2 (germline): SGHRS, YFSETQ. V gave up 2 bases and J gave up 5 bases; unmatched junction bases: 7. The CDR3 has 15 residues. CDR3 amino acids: CASSFGTVENNEQFF. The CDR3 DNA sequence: TGCGCCAGCAGCTTCGGGACAGTAGAGAACAATGAGCAGTTCTTC.

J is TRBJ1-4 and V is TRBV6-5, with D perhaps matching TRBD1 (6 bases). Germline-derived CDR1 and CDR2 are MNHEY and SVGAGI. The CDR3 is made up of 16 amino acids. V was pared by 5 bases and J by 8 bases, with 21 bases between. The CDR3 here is CASSRTRGTVKEKLFF. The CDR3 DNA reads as TGTGCCAGCAGTAGGACTAGGGGGACCGTCAAAGAAAAACTGTTTTTT.

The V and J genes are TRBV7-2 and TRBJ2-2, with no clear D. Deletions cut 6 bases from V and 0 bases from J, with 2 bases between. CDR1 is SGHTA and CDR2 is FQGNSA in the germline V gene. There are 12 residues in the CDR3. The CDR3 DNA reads TGTGCCAGCAGGTCGAACACCGGGGAGCTGTTTTTT. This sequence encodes CASRSNTGELFF.

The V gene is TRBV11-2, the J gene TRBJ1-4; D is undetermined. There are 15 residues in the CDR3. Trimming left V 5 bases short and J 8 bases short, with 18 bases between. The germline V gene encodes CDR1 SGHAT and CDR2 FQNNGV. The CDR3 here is CASSPPAQLGEKLFF. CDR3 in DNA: TGTGCCAGCAGCCCCCCGGCCCAACTAGGGGAAAAACTGTTTTTT.

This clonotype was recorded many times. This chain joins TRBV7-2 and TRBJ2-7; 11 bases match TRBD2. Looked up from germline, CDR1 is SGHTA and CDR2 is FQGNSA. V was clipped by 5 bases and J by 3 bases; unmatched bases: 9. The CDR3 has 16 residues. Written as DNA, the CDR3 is TGTGCCAGCAGCGTCACTAGCGGGAGCCCTTTCTACGAGCAGTACTTC. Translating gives CASSVTSGSPFYEQYF.

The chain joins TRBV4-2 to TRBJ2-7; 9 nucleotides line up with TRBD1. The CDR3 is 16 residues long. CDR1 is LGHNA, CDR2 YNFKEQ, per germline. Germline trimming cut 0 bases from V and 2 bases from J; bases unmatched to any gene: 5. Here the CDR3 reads CASSQEGTGFPYEQYF. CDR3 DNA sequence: TGTGCCAGCAGCCAAGAAGGGACAGGGTTTCCCTACGAGCAGTACTTC.

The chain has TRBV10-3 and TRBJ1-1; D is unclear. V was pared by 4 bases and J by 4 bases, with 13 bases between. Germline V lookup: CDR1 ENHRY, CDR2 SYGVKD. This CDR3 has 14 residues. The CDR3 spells CAISVSEGLTEAFF. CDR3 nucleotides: TGTGCCATCAGTGTCTCCGAAGGTCTCACTGAAGCTTTCTTT.